Below are 29 T cell receptor beta chains sequenced from a single sample in a study of blood T cell repertoires in COVID-19. Sequenced by immunoSEQ multiplex PCR; TCRdb stores in-frame clones only, minus some. The sample carries approximately 210,000 clones, more than 65% recorded once. Material: peripheral blood. These receptors originate from a woman of 80 years or more with acute or convalescent COVID-19.

The rearrangement joins TRBV7-2 to TRBJ2-1; 11 bases fit TRBD2. Germline V gene sequence: CDR1 SGHTA, CDR2 FQGNSA. Trimming cost V 3 bases and J 3 bases; bases outside gene matches: 1. The CDR3 has 15 amino acids. The CDR3 here is CASSFGLAGYNEQFF. Here the CDR3 DNA reads TGTGCCAGCAGCTTTGGACTAGCGGGCTACAATGAGCAGTTCTTC.

The rearrangement joins TRBV24-1 to TRBJ1-2; D is unresolved. Trimming left V 2 bases short and J 5 bases short, with 5 bases between. Germline assignment: CDR1 KGHDR and CDR2 SFDVKD. CDR3 length: 12 amino acids. In nucleotides, the CDR3 is TGTGCCACCAGTGATTCGGGGTATGGCTACACCTTC. Residues: CATSDSGYGYTF.

V gene TRBV10-3 combines with J gene TRBJ1-2; TRBD1 aligns across 12 bases. The V segment lost 3 bases and the J segment 8 bases; nucleotides outside the gene matches: 7. The CDR3 length is 15 residues. The germline CDR1 and CDR2 sequences are ENHRY and SYGVKD. In nucleotides, the CDR3 is TGTGCCATCAGTGACGGGACAGGGGGCGTATCCGGCTACACCTTC. Translating it yields CAISDGTGGVSGYTF.

This clone was seen a single time. V usage is TRBV27 and J usage is TRBJ1-6, with 11 bases aligning to TRBD1. The V and J ends lost 7 bases and 8 bases, in that order; junction bases with no gene match: 4. This CDR3 has 14 residues. CDR1 MNHEY and CDR2 SMNVEV come from the germline V gene (reference sequence). The CDR3 DNA is TGTGCCAGCACCTCGGACAGGGGGCATTCACCCCTCCACTTT. Its translation: CASTSDRGHSPLHF.

The V call is TRBV3-1 (or the pseudogene TRBV3-2), the J call TRBJ1-1; tentatively, D is TRBD1 (5 bases). Per the germline V gene, CDR1 is LGHDT and CDR2 is YNNKEL (reference sequence). V gave up 1 base and J gave up 1 base, with 13 bases separating them. The CDR3 contains 16 residues. The DNA for the CDR3 is TGTGCCAGCAGCCAAGGGGGCCAACTTAGGAACACTGAAGCTTTCTTT. This gives the protein CASSQGGQLRNTEAFF.

The chain joins TRBV6-5 to TRBJ1-1; no definite D call. CDR1 and CDR2 (germline): MNHEY, SVGAGI. Trimming took off 4 bases at V and 0 bases at J, with 9 bases between the two ends. The length of the CDR3 is 14 residues. In DNA form, the CDR3 reads TGTGCCAGCAGTTCACAGAGCATGAACACTGAAGCTTTCTTT. Amino acid sequence: CASSSQSMNTEAFF.

Only a few counts were recorded for this clone. V and J are TRBV6-1 and TRBJ2-7, with 8 positions matching TRBD1. The junction had 7 bases not matched to a gene; V was cut back by 2 bases and J by 4 bases. The germline V gene encodes CDR1 MNHNS and CDR2 SASEGT. This CDR3 contains 15 residues. CDR3 coding DNA: TGTGCCAGCAGTGAATTTGAACAGGGGGGTTACGAGCAGTACTTC. Its translation: CASSEFEQGGYEQYF.

The chain recombines TRBV28 with TRBJ1-2; D is perhaps TRBD1 (5 bases). The CDR3 consists of 13 residues. Looked up from germline, CDR1 is MDHEN and CDR2 is SYDVKM. V shed 11 bases and J shed 8 bases, with 21 bases lying between them. The CDR3 DNA follows: TGTGCCGGCGGGGGTCTCGGGACGGGCGGCTACACCTTC. Its protein product is CAGGGLGTGGYTF.

The chain is built from TRBV27 and TRBJ2-2, with no clear D. V was shortened by 5 bases and J by 5 bases, with 9 bases between the two germline ends. The CDR3 sequence is 13 residues long. Germline lookup yields CDR1 MNHEY and CDR2 SMNVEV (reference sequence). This CDR3 is CASSQAITGELFF. The CDR3 DNA follows: TGTGCCAGCAGTCAAGCAATAACCGGGGAGCTGTTTTTT.

This clone has more than one count but fewer than ten. The rearrangement uses TRBV18 and TRBJ2-7; a weak D match, TRBD1 (6 bases). Germline assignment: CDR1 KGHSH and CDR2 LQKENI. V was shortened by 3 bases and J by 3 bases, with 9 bases between the two germline ends. There are 13 residues in the CDR3. In DNA form, the CDR3 reads TGTGCCAGCTCACCTGCCAGGGGCTACGAGCAGTACTTC. Protein product: CASSPARGYEQYF.

The chain couples TRBV10-2 to TRBJ1-6, with D possibly being TRBD1 (5 bases). Germline-derived CDR1 and CDR2 are WSHSY and SAAADI. This CDR3 has 13 residues. V was clipped by 6 bases and J by 7 bases, with 10 bases between them. The CDR3 bases are TGCGCCAGCAGGCGGGACGGGAATTCACCCCTCCACTTT. Residues: CASRRDGNSPLHF.

V gene TRBV27 combines with J gene TRBJ1-5; 7 bases are a match to TRBD1. With V trimmed by 2 bases and J by 1 base, 5 bases remained unmatched. The CDR3 loop spans 16 amino acids. CDR1 MNHEY and CDR2 SMNVEV come from the germline V gene (reference sequence). As DNA, the CDR3 is TGTGCCAGCAGTTTACGTCCGGGACAGAGCAATCAGCCCCAGCATTTT. It codes for CASSLRPGQSNQPQHF.

The sample holds a few counts of this clone. This chain uses TRBV3-1 (or the pseudogene TRBV3-2) with TRBJ2-1, with 13 bases matching TRBD2. Germline-derived CDR1 and CDR2 are LGHDT and YNNKEL (reference sequence). This CDR3 is 20 amino acids long. V lost 5 bases, J lost 0 bases, and 13 bases stayed unmatched. The CDR3 bases are TGTGCCAGCAGCTCCCATGCACTAGCGGGGGGGAACAGCTCCTACAATGAGCAGTTCTTC. Its protein product is CASSSHALAGGNSSYNEQFF.

This clone was detected only a few times. The V gene is TRBV9, the J gene TRBJ1-3; TRBD1 aligns across 7 bases. This CDR3 contains 16 residues. Germline V gives CDR1 SGDLS, CDR2 YYNGEE. Trimming cost V 4 bases and J 4 bases; bases outside gene matches: 11. The CDR3: CASSLRGTVTGNTIYF. The DNA for the CDR3 is TGTGCCAGCAGCCTTCGTGGGACAGTTACGGGAAACACCATATATTTT.

This clone was picked up one time. The J gene is TRBJ1-6, the V gene TRBV6-5, with D possibly TRBD1 on 5 matching bases. CDR1 is MNHEY and CDR2 is SVGAGI in the germline V gene. V was shortened by 8 bases and J by 14 bases, with 16 bases between the two germline ends. The CDR3 contains 12 residues. The DNA of the CDR3 is TGTGCCAGCGGGCAGGGCCAGACAGCCCTCCACTTT. The encoded protein is CASGQGQTALHF.

The rearrangement uses TRBV18 and TRBJ2-1; D ambiguous. Germline V gives CDR1 KGHSH, CDR2 LQKENI. V lost 0 bases, J lost 0 bases, and 6 bases lay in between. This CDR3 region has 15 residues. The CDR3 protein is CASSPPLSSYNEQFF. The CDR3 nucleotides are TGTGCCAGCTCACCACCGCTGAGCTCCTACAATGAGCAGTTCTTC.

V and J are TRBV24-1 and TRBJ2-1; 10 bases align to TRBD2. In germline, CDR1 is KGHDR, CDR2 SFDVKD. There are 15 residues in the CDR3. With 3 bases clipped from V and 4 bases from J, the junction kept 2 bases outside the gene matches. The CDR3 coding sequence is TGTGCCACCAGTGATACTAGCGGGGTATACAATGAGCAGTTCTTC. Translating it yields CATSDTSGVYNEQFF.

The chain joins TRBV5-8 to TRBJ1-2; 11 bases match TRBD1. After removal of 4 bases from V and 9 bases from J, the junction contained 14 bases not matched to a gene. CDR3 length: 16 residues. Germline CDR1 and CDR2: SGHTS and YDEGEE. The CDR3 DNA sequence: TGTGCCAGCAGCCTCATGGGGGACAGGGGGATCACCCGCTACACCTTC. Residues: CASSLMGDRGITRYTF.

This sequence joins TRBV19 and TRBJ1-5, with a weak D call TRBD1 (5 bases). Per the germline V gene, CDR1 is LNHDA and CDR2 is SQIVND (reference sequence). Between the trimmed V and J ends, which lost 7 bases and 8 bases, there was a span of 21 bases. This CDR3 region has 15 residues. The CDR3 here is CASTDRGPGRKPQHF. The CDR3 nucleotides read TGTGCCAGTACCGATAGGGGCCCCGGGAGGAAGCCCCAGCATTTT.

V is TRBV27 and J is TRBJ1-6, with D possibly being TRBD1 (6 bases). CDR1 is MNHEY and CDR2 is SMNVEV in the germline V gene (reference sequence). The CDR3 is 18 amino acids. The V end lost 7 bases, the J end lost 7 bases, and 26 bases lay between the germline ends. The CDR3: CASTPTGGPSAGNSPLHF. CDR3 nucleotides: TGTGCCAGCACCCCGACAGGCGGGCCGTCGGCAGGGAATTCACCCCTCCACTTT.

The rearrangement links TRBV3-1 (or the pseudogene TRBV3-2) to TRBJ1-2; D not certain. The CDR3 totals 14 residues. V lost 2 bases to trimming and J lost 7 bases, with 14 bases between them. Germline-derived CDR1 and CDR2 are LGHDT and YNNKEL (reference sequence). The CDR3 sequence: CASSQPPAGSGYTF. The CDR3 coding sequence is TGTGCCAGCAGCCAACCGCCCGCGGGATCTGGCTACACCTTC.

The chain carries TRBV7-3 and TRBJ1-1, with 7 bases matching TRBD1. V lost 5 bases and J lost 1; bases outside the gene matches: 1. This CDR3 is 13 amino acids long. CDR1 is SGHTA and CDR2 is FQGTGA in the germline V gene. Here the CDR3 DNA reads TGTGCCAGCAGCCGGACAGGGAACACTGAAGCTTTCTTT. It encodes CASSRTGNTEAFF.

The chain uses TRBV12-5 and TRBJ2-3; possibly TRBD2 for D (6 bases). The CDR3 is 16 residues long. Trimming removed 1 base at V and 6 bases at J, with 17 bases between. The germline V gene has CDR1 LGHNT and CDR2 FRNRAP. The CDR3 spells CASGLGGLAGSDTQYF. DNA of the CDR3: TGTGCTAGTGGTTTGGGGGGATTGGCGGGGTCGGATACGCAGTATTTT.

The chain combines TRBV5-1 with TRBJ1-2; 9 bases are shared with TRBD1. The junction had 7 bases not matched to a gene; V was cut back by 4 bases and J by 6 bases. The CDR3 extends over 14 amino acids. Germline-derived CDR1 and CDR2 are SGHRS and YFSETQ. The CDR3 DNA sequence: TGCGCCAGCAGCAGCTCCGGGACAGGGCATGGCTACACCTTC. Its translation is CASSSSGTGHGYTF.

This chain links TRBV7-2 with TRBJ2-7; the D gene is possibly TRBD1 (6 bases). V lost 0 bases, J lost 3 bases, and 9 bases lay in between. Germline values: CDR1 SGHTA, CDR2 FQGNSA. The CDR3 sequence is 14 residues long. The CDR3 DNA follows: TGTGCCAGCAGCTTAGCGGGGGCCGACTACGAGCAGTACTTC. Protein sequence: CASSLAGADYEQYF.

The chain links TRBV29-1 to TRBJ1-2; a possible D gene is TRBD1 (5 bases). This CDR3 spans 13 amino acids. The V gene's germline CDR1 is SQVTM and CDR2 ANQGSEA. The V end lost 5 bases, the J end lost 4 bases, and 14 bases lay between the germline ends. CDR3 protein: CSVRPGQGYGYTF. The CDR3 nucleotides read TGCAGCGTTCGACCAGGCCAGGGCTATGGCTACACCTTC.

This CDR3 is CASSTGGGLYGYTF. The CDR3 DNA is TGTGCCAGCAGTACGGGAGGGGGATTATATGGCTACACCTTC. The chain links TRBV6-5 to TRBJ1-2; possibly TRBD1 for D (6 bases). Trimming removed 5 bases at V and 5 bases at J, with 15 bases between. The CDR3 sequence is 14 residues long. Germline V lookup: CDR1 MNHEY, CDR2 SVGAGI.

This clone was observed once. The V call is TRBV19, the J call TRBJ1-1; D gene ambiguous. Trimming removed 8 bases from V and 1 base from J, with 11 bases in between. CDR3 length equals 13 residues. The germline V gene encodes CDR1 LNHDA and CDR2 SQIVND (reference sequence). The CDR3 region has the DNA TGTGCCAGTGGGGAGGCAAGGAACACTGAAGCTTTCTTT. Encoded protein: CASGEARNTEAFF.

The chain joins TRBV11-2 to TRBJ2-1; D perhaps matches TRBD1 (6 bases). The CDR3 length is 15 residues. Trimming took 5 bases from V and 3 from J, leaving 14 bases between them. CDR1 SGHAT and CDR2 FQNNGV come from the germline V gene. CDR3 DNA: TGTGCCAGCAGCCCTGGACAGCTAGACTACAATGAGCAGTTCTTC. Amino acids: CASSPGQLDYNEQFF.